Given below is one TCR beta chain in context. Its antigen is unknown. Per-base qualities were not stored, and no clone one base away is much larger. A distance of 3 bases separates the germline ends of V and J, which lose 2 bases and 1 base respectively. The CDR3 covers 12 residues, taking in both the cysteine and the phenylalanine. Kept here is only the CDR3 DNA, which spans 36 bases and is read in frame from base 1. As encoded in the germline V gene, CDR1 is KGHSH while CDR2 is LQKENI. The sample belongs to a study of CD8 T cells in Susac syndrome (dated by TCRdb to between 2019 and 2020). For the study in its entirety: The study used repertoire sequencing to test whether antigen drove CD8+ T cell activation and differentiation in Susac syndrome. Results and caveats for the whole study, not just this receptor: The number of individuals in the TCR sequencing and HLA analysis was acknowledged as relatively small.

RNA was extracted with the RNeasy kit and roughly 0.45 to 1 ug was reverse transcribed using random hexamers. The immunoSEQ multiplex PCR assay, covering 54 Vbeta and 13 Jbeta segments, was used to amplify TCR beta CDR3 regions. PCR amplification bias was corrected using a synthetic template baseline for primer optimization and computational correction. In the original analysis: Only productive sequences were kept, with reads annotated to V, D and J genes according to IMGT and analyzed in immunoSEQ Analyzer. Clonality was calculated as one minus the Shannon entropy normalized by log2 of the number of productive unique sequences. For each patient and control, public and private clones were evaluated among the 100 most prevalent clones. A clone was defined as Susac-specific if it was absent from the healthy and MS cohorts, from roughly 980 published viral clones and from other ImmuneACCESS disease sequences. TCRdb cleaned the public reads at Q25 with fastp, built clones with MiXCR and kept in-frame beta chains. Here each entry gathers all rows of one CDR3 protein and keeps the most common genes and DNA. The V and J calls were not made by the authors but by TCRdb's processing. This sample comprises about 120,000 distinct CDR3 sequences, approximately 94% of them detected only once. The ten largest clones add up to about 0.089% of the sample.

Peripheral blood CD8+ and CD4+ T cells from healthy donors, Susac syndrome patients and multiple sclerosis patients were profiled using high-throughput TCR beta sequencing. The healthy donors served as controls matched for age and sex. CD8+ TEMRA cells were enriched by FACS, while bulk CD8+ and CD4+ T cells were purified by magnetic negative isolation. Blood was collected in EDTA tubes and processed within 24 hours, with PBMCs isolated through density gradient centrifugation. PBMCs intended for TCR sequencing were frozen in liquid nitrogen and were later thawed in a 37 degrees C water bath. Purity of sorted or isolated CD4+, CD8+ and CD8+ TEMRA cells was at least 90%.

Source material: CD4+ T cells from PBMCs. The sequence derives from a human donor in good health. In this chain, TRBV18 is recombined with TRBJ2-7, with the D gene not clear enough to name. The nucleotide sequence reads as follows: TGTGCCAGCTCACCAGCTTCCTACGAGCAGTACTTC. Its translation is CASSPASYEQYF.